The sequence of this TCR beta chain was determined in a study of early T cells in non-severe SARS-CoV-2 infection. The wider study: Investigators sequenced bulk RNA drawn from unsorted whole blood, and chains remained unpaired.

This clonotype was picked up many times. What it binds is unknown. Individual cDNA molecules received unique molecular identifiers. Using its own MiXCR run on the 5' RACE reads, TCRdb lists one record per CDR3 protein. In the table there are 90,000 to 120,000 distinct CDR3 sequences, around 10% of which are singletons. General observations from the study: In VDJdb matching, anti-spike CD8 responses were favored while private and CD4 specificities went missing.

Germline CDR1 reads LGHDT; CDR2 reads YNNKEL (reference sequence). The V end lost 3 bases, the J end lost 2 bases, and 1 base lay between the germline ends. The CDR3 sequence is 12 residues long. Sequenced input: whole blood. The sequence derives from an adult who was a healthcare worker with PCR-confirmed SARS-CoV-2 infection or an uninfected control (not recorded which). The V call is TRBV3-1, the J call TRBJ2-2, with D hard to call. The CDR3 coding sequence is TGTGCCAGCAGCCATAACACCGGGGAGCTGTTTTTT. Amino acid sequence: CASSHNTGELFF.